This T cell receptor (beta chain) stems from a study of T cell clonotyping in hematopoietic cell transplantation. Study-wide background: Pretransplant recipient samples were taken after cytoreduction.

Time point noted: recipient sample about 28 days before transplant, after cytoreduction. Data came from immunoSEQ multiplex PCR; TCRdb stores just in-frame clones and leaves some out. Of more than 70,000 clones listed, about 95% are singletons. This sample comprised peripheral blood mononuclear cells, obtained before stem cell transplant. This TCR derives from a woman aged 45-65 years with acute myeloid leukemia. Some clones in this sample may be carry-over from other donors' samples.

The chain's CDR3 is CASSLEGDGYTF. The DNA of the CDR3 is TGTGCCAGCAGCTTAGAGGGGGACGGCTACACCTTC. The genes are TRBV11-2 and TRBJ1-2; possible D gene TRBD1, 5 bases. Germline CDR1 and CDR2: SGHAT and FQNNGV. The CDR3 totals 12 residues. The V and J ends lost 0 bases and 8 bases respectively, with 7 bases between them.